This T cell receptor (beta chain) was recorded in a study of early T cells in non-severe SARS-CoV-2 infection. Individual cDNA molecules each received unique molecular identifiers attached to them. In TCRdb, the 5' RACE reads were re-called with MiXCR into one record per CDR3 protein. The repertoire holds 35,000 to 45,000 distinct CDR3 sequences, with over 4.5% as singletons. The J segment lost 2 bases and the V segment lost 2 bases, leaving 2 bases of the junction unmatched. The CDR3 covers 15 residues. The germline V gene encodes CDR1 SGHNT and CDR2 YENEEA. Many counts were recorded for this clonotype.

The V gene is TRBV11-3, the J gene TRBJ2-1, with 8 bases fitting TRBD2. The origin of this receptor is an adult who was a healthcare worker with PCR-confirmed SARS-CoV-2 infection or an uninfected control (not recorded which). The specimen was whole blood. In nucleotides, the CDR3 is TGTGCCAGCAGCTTATGGACTAGCACCTACAATGAGCAGTTCTTC. Its translation is CASSLWTSTYNEQFF.